This is a list of T cell receptor beta chains from one sample in a study of breast tumors, draining lymph nodes, adjacent tissues. One entry per CDR3 protein, called by TCRdb with MiXCR from the multiplex PCR reads. Of over 250,000 distinct CDR3 sequences in the sample, about 33% are singletons; the top ten hold under 1.2%. The sample was axillary lymph node tissue. These receptors were obtained from a female donor with breast cancer. Some clones in this sample may be carry-over from other donors' samples. The CDR3 runs from the conserved cysteine through the conserved F or W. Fields, in order: D gene, V gene, J gene, CDR3 protein. D genes are given only for firm matches.

D: TRBD2; V: TRBV15; J: TRBJ2-1; CDR3: CATSRGGLAGNAYNEQFF
D: TRBD1; V: TRBV2; J: TRBJ2-7; CDR3: CASSEMGLGTGGFTYEQYF
D: TRBD2; V: TRBV20-1; J: TRBJ2-1; CDR3: CSGSSGRELGNEQFF
D: TRBD2; V: TRBV20-1; J: TRBJ2-5; CDR3: CSASLAGAGTQYF
D: NA; V: TRBV6-6; J: TRBJ2-6; CDR3: CAGSYREYSGANVLTF
D: NA; V: TRBV28; J: TRBJ2-5; CDR3: CASSLQPQGKTQYF
D: NA; V: TRBV29-1; J: TRBJ1-2; CDR3: CSTREASYGYTF
D: NA; V: TRBV2; J: TRBJ1-2; CDR3: CASSERNGYTF
D: NA; V: TRBV3-2; J: TRBJ2-7; CDR3: CASSQSPGQGGEQYF
D: TRBD2; V: TRBV12-3/TRBV12-4; J: TRBJ2-3; CDR3: CASSPTLAGTSGFTDTQYF
D: NA; V: TRBV6-6; J: TRBJ2-7; CDR3: CASSHSIWRAGYEQYF
D: TRBD1; V: TRBV20-1; J: TRBJ2-7; CDR3: CSAGDRSLYEQYF
D: NA; V: TRBV6-4; J: TRBJ1-4; CDR3: CASSDCPGPILRDAGEREKLFF
D: TRBD1; V: TRBV6-1; J: TRBJ1-5; CDR3: CASSRGWSNQPQHF
D: TRBD2; V: TRBV4-1; J: TRBJ2-3; CDR3: CASSQAGTSGRRTDTQYF
D: NA; V: TRBV12-3/TRBV12-4; J: TRBJ2-4; CDR3: CASSHTFGSGKNIQYF
D: NA; V: TRBV5-4; J: TRBJ2-2; CDR3: CASSFRTSGELFF
D: NA; V: TRBV6-1; J: TRBJ1-4; CDR3: CASSEGAWGNEELFF
D: NA; V: TRBV30; J: TRBJ1-5; CDR3: CAWSVGDYSNQPQHF
D: NA; V: TRBV4-3; J: TRBJ1-2; CDR3: CASSAGGLYGYTF
D: NA; V: TRBV11-2; J: TRBJ2-1; CDR3: CASSFGSANEQFF
D: TRBD2; V: TRBV14; J: TRBJ2-5; CDR3: CASSRGTSGRTQETQYF
D: NA; V: TRBV6-2/TRBV6-3; J: TRBJ2-7; CDR3: CASSFRLGQLLTVEQYF
D: NA; V: TRBV10-3; J: TRBJ2-1; CDR3: CASSGTVTNEQFF
D: NA; V: TRBV20-1; J: TRBJ2-7; CDR3: CSARAGRTYEQYF
D: TRBD2; V: TRBV6-2/TRBV6-3; J: TRBJ2-3; CDR3: CATLLGGYTDTQYF
D: TRBD2; V: TRBV27; J: TRBJ2-7; CDR3: CASRGLAGVSAYEQYF
D: NA; V: TRBV2; J: TRBJ2-6; CDR3: CASSDRDSGANVLTF
D: NA; V: TRBV19; J: TRBJ2-5; CDR3: CASRLSGQETQYF
D: NA; V: TRBV19; J: TRBJ2-2; CDR3: CASELGGGGTGELFF
D: NA; V: TRBV7-7; J: TRBJ2-2; CDR3: CARIPGPWGGELFF
D: TRBD2; V: TRBV5-6; J: TRBJ2-7; CDR3: CASTPGGGRNYEQYF
D: NA; V: TRBV19; J: TRBJ2-3; CDR3: CASSRGGSGTDTQYF
D: NA; V: TRBV15; J: TRBJ1-5; CDR3: CATSSYSTQGNQPQHF
D: NA; V: TRBV20-1; J: TRBJ2-7; CDR3: CSARSSYEQYF
D: NA; V: TRBV6-6; J: TRBJ2-4; CDR3: CASSYPDSPLAKNIQYF
D: TRBD2; V: TRBV12-3/TRBV12-4; J: TRBJ2-2; CDR3: CASSFPRLAGVAGELFF
D: TRBD2; V: TRBV24-1; J: TRBJ2-1; CDR3: CATSDPGLAGVGPNNEQFF
D: NA; V: TRBV7-2; J: TRBJ2-6; CDR3: CASSLAGFSGANVLTF
D: NA; V: TRBV2; J: TRBJ2-5; CDR3: CASRLPAAQETQYF
D: NA; V: TRBV29-1; J: TRBJ2-1; CDR3: CSGLNNEQFF
D: TRBD2; V: TRBV6-1; J: TRBJ2-7; CDR3: CASARGGGPYEQYF